Listed here are 8 T cell receptor beta chains from one sample, sequenced in a study of blood T cell repertoires in COVID-19. This table comes from immunoSEQ multiplex PCR, and its TCRdb copy is limited to in-frame clones, with some not included. The sample includes about 46,000 clones, approximately 90% seen only once; the top ten take 3.1%. Sequences were obtained from PBMCs or T cells enriched from blood (not recorded which). The receptor set was obtained from a woman aged 50 to 65 who had recovered from COVID-19.

The gene calls are TRBV12-3 or TRBV12-4 and TRBJ1-2, with 9 bases identical to TRBD1. The CDR3 has 12 amino acids. V lost 5 bases and J lost 11; bases outside the gene matches: 6. The CDR3, as DNA: TGTGCCAGCAGTCTCCTCGACAGGGGGTACACCTTC. It codes for CASSLLDRGYTF.

The chain joins TRBV29-1 to TRBJ1-1, with 7 bases matching TRBD1. After removal of 7 bases from V and 4 bases from J, the junction contained 12 bases not matched to a gene. Germline V gene data show CDR1 as SQVTM and CDR2 as ANQGSEA. This CDR3 has 14 amino acids. The CDR3 nucleotides are TGCAGCGCGTCAGAGTGGACAGGTCCCACTGAAGCTTTCTTT. It encodes CSASEWTGPTEAFF.

This chain joins TRBV6-5 and TRBJ1-1, with D unresolved. Germline V CDR1 and CDR2: MNHEY, SVGAGI. CDR3 length: 14 residues. The V end was cut by 2 bases, the J end by 0 bases, with 7 bases between. CDR3 DNA sequence: TGTGCCAGCAGTTACGAACAGATGAACACTGAAGCTTTCTTT. Protein product: CASSYEQMNTEAFF.

The CDR3 protein is CASSLEPALWSGSTDTQYF. The CDR3 coding sequence is TGTGCCAGCAGCTTAGAACCCGCCCTTTGGTCGGGGAGCACAGATACGCAGTATTTT. The rearrangement uses TRBV7-2 and TRBJ2-3; D is perhaps TRBD2 (5 bases). Germline loops: CDR1 SGHTA, CDR2 FQGNSA. V dropped 1 base and J dropped 0 bases, with 20 bases sitting between them. This CDR3 region has 19 residues.

This clone has only a few counts. The rearrangement links TRBV27 to TRBJ2-7, with TRBD2 identical over 7 bases. J gave up 3 bases and V 2 bases, and 7 bases lay outside the gene matches. The CDR3 contains 15 residues. Germline CDR1 and CDR2: MNHEY and SMNVEV (reference sequence). This CDR3 reads CASSLDTGGSYEQYF. The CDR3 bases are TGTGCCAGCAGTTTAGATACGGGAGGCAGCTACGAGCAGTACTTC.

This clone has a single count. The rearrangement joins TRBV4-1 to TRBJ2-7, with D possibly matching TRBD1 (6 bases). The V gene lost 1 base and the J gene lost 1 base, with 11 bases spanning the gap. CDR1 and CDR2 (germline): MGHRA, YSYEKL. This CDR3 contains 15 residues. The CDR3 nucleotides are TGCGCCAGCAGCCAAGGAGTGGGGGCTTCCTACGAGCAGTACTTC. Protein product: CASSQGVGASYEQYF.

The chain combines TRBV28 with TRBJ2-7; a weak D match, TRBD2 (6 bases). Trimming stripped 5 bases from V and 6 bases from J, with 14 bases between. Looked up from germline, CDR1 is MDHEN and CDR2 is SYDVKM. CDR3 length: 13 residues. The chain's CDR3 is CASSQAGLVEQYF. CDR3 DNA sequence: TGTGCCAGCAGTCAGGCGGGGTTGGTCGAGCAGTACTTC.

The genes are TRBV7-9 and TRBJ1-1; D is undetermined. Trimming pared 6 bases from V and 1 base from J, leaving 12 bases between. The CDR3 consists of 14 residues. Germline V gene lookup returns CDR1 SEHNR and CDR2 FQNEAQ (reference sequence). The CDR3 region is CASSWTDGNTEAFF. DNA of the CDR3: TGTGCCAGCAGTTGGACTGACGGGAACACTGAAGCTTTCTTT.